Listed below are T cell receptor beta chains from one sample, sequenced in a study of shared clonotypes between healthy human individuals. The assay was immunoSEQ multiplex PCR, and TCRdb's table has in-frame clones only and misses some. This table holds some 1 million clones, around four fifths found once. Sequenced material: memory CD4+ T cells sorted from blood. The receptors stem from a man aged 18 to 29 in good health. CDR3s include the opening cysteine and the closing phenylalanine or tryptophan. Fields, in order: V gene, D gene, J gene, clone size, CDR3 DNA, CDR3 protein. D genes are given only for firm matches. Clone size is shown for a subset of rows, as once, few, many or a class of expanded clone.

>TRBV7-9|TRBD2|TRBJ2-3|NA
TGTGCCAGCAGCTTGGCCCTCGGAGCGGCGCGGGAGGGCCGGGATACGCAGTATTTT
CASSLALGAAREGRDTQYF
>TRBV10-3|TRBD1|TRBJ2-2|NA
TGTGCCATCAGTCCTGCCGGGACAGGGTGGCCCGGGGAGCTGTTTTTT
CAISPAGTGWPGELFF
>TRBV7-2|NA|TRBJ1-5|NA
TGTGCCACCAGTGAGCAGGCCAATCAGCCCCAGCATTTT
CATSEQANQPQHF
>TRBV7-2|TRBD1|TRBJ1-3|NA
TGTGCCAGCAGCTTAGATCCAGGGACAGGGGGAAACACCATATATTTT
CASSLDPGTGGNTIYF
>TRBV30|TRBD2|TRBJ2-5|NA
TGTGCCTGGGGGACTAGTAGGGAGACCCAGTACTTC
CAWGTSRETQYF
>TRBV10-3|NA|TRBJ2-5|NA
TGTGCCACAGGCCCAGAGGAAGAGACCCAGTACTTC
CATGPEEETQYF
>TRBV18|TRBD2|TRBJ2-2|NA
TGTGCCAGCTCAGCGGGGGTGAACACCGGGGAGCTGTTTTTT
CASSAGVNTGELFF
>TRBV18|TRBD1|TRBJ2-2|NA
TGTGCCAGCTCACCCCCGGGACAGGGGGACACCGGGGAGCTGTTTTTT
CASSPPGQGDTGELFF
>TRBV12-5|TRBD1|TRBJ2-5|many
TGTGCTAGTGCCTGGACAGGGGGCGCGGAGACCCAGTACTTC
CASAWTGGAETQYF
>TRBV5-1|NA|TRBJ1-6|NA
TGCGCCAGCACAGCCCTACAGGATTCACCCCTCCACTTT
CASTALQDSPLHF
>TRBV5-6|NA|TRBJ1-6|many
TGTGCCAGCAGCCGGATTCGATCCAGGGGCGGTAATTCACCCCTCCACTTT
CASSRIRSRGGNSPLHF
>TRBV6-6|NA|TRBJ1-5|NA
TGTGCCAGCAGTACAGGAAAGGGAGTCGGTCAGCCCCAGCATTTT
CASSTGKGVGQPQHF
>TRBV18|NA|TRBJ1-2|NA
TGTGCCAGCTCACCCGATCGTGGCTACACCTTC
CASSPDRGYTF
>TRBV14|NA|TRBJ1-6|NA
TGTGCCAGCAGCCAAACCATGGGAAATCCCCTCCACTTT
CASSQTMGNPLHF
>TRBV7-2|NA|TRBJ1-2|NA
TGTGCCAGCAGCTTAGGGGTTGGGGGAGGGAACTATGGCTACACCTTC
CASSLGVGGGNYGYTF
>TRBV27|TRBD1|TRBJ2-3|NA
TGTGCCAGCAGCAACTGGGACAGGGCCGGGGATACGCAGTATTTT
CASSNWDRAGDTQYF
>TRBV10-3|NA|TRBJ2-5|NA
TGTGCCATCAGTGAGGGGCGGGGGCCCCAAGAGACCCAGTACTTC
CAISEGRGPQETQYF
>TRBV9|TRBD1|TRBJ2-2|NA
TGTGCCAGCAGCGTAGGCGACAGGGGGCAAACCGGGGAGCTGTTTTTT
CASSVGDRGQTGELFF
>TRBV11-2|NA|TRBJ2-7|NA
TGTGCCAGCAGCTCACTCAAGGGCGACGCCTACGAGCAGTACTTC
CASSSLKGDAYEQYF
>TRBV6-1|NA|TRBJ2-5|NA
TGTGCCAGCAGTGAACTAGGGGATGGAAACCAAGAGACCCAGTACTTC
CASSELGDGNQETQYF
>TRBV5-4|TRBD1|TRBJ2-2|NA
TGTGCCAGCAGCTTAATAACAGGGGACACCGGGGAGCTGTTTTTT
CASSLITGDTGELFF
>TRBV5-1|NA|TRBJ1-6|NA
TGCGCCAGCAGCTTCTTGTCGGTCCAGTATAATTCACCCCTCCACTTT
CASSFLSVQYNSPLHF
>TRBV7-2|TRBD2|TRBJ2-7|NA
TGTGCCAGCAGCGTGGGACTAGCGGGGACCTACGAGCAGTACTTC
CASSVGLAGTYEQYF
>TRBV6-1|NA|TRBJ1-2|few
TGTGCCAGCAGTGAAGCCGGGCCAGGCTATGGCTACACCTTC
CASSEAGPGYGYTF
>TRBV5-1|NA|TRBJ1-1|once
TGCGCCAGCAGCTTGGGGAGCTATAACACTGAAGCTTTCTTT
CASSLGSYNTEAFF
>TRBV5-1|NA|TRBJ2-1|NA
TGCGCCAGCAGCTTGGGGCAGAGCTCCTACAATGAGCAGTTCTTC
CASSLGQSSYNEQFF
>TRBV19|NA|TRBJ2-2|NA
TGTGCCAGTAGTATGGTGGGGAACACCGGGGAGCTGTTTTTT
CASSMVGNTGELFF
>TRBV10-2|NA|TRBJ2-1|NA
TGCGCCAGCACCCGACGGACAGGAGGGTTAGGACACAATGAGCAGTTCTTC
CASTRRTGGLGHNEQFF
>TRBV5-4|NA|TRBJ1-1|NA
TGTGCCAGCAGCTCGGCCGAAAGGAACACTGAAGCTTTCTTT
CASSSAERNTEAFF
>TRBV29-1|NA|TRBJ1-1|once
TGCAGCGTTTCGATGGGAATGAACACTGAAGCTTTCTTT
CSVSMGMNTEAFF
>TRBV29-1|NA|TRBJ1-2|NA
TGCAGCGTTGGGAAAGGGGAATATGGCTACACCTTC
CSVGKGEYGYTF
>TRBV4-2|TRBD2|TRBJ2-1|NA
TGTGCCAGCAGCCAAGATTGGGCTAGCGGGGGAGCCTCCTACAATGAGCAGTTCTTC
CASSQDWASGGASYNEQFF
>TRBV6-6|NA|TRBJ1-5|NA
TGTGCCAGCAGGTCCCCAGGAGGCAATCAGCCCCAGCATTTT
CASRSPGGNQPQHF
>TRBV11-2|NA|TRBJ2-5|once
TGTGCCAGCAGCTTGGGTCACCAAGAGACCCAGTACTTC
CASSLGHQETQYF
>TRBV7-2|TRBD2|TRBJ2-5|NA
TGTGCCAGCAGCGCTCCGGGACTAACCCAAGAGACCCAGTACTTC
CASSAPGLTQETQYF
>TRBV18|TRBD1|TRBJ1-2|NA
TGTGCCAGCTCACCCGGGACAGGATCGGCCTATGGCTACACCTTC
CASSPGTGSAYGYTF
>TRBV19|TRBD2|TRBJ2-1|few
TGTGCCAGTAGCAAGACTAGCGGGAGTACCTACAATGAGCAGTTCTTC
CASSKTSGSTYNEQFF
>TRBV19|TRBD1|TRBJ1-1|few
TGTGCCAGTAGTATCGATCCTCGACAGGGATCGAACACTGAAGCTTTCTTT
CASSIDPRQGSNTEAFF
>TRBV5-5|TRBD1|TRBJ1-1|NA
TGTGCCAGCAGCTTGGCACAGGGGCGATGGGACACTGAAGCTTTCTTT
CASSLAQGRWDTEAFF
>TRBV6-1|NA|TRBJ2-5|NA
TGTGCCAGCCACCTTTCAGCCGACGGGACCCAGTACTTC
CASHLSADGTQYF
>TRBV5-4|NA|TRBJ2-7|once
TGTGCCAGCAGCTTGGATCAGGGTGCCTACGAGCAGTACTTC
CASSLDQGAYEQYF
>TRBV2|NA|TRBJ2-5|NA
TGTGCCAGCAGTGAAGGCAGGGTCGGGCAAGAGACCCAGTACTTC
CASSEGRVGQETQYF
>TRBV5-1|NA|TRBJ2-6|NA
TGCGCCAGCAGTTCCGGCACTTACCCCAATTCCCTGACTTTC
CASSSGTYPNSLTF
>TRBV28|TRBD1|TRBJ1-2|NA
TGTGCCAGCAGTTTATCTAGGGCAGGGGGCGCGTCAGCTGGCTACACCTTC
CASSLSRAGGASAGYTF
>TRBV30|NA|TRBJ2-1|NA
TGTGCCTGGAGCCTAGAATGGCGGGGGCTTGAGCAGTTCTTC
CAWSLEWRGLEQFF
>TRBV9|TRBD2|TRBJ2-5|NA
TGTGCCAGCAGCGTAGGAGGACTAGCGGGATCTACCCAGTACTTC
CASSVGGLAGSTQYF
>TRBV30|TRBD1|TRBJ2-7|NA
TGTGCCTGGACCGCCGGGACAGCCTACGAGCAGTACTTC
CAWTAGTAYEQYF
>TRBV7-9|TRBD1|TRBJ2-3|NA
TGTGCCAGCAGCCACCGGGACAGGGGTTCAGATACGCAGTATTTT
CASSHRDRGSDTQYF
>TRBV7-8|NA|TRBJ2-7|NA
TGTGCCAGCAGCTTAGCGCGCGGGATCGGGTACGAGCAGTACTTC
CASSLARGIGYEQYF
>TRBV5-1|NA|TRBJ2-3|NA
TGCGCCAGCAGGCCGGGACACAGCACAGATACGCAGTATTTT
CASRPGHSTDTQYF
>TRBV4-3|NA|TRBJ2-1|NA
TGCGCCAGCAGCCAAGGTCCGAACAATGAGCAGTTCTTC
CASSQGPNNEQFF
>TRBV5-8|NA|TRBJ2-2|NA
TGTGCCAGCAGCTTGGCGCGACAGGCGGAGAACACCGGGGAGCTGTTTTTT
CASSLARQAENTGELFF